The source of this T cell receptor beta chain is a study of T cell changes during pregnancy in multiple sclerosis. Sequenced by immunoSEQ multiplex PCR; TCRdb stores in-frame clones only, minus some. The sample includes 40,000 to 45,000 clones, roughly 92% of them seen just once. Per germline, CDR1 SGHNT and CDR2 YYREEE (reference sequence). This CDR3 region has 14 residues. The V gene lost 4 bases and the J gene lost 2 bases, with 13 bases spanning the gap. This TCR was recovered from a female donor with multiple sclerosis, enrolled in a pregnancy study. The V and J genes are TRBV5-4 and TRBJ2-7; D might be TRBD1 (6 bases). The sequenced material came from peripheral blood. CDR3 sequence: CASSTLGTPYEQYF. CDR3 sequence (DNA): TGTGCCAGCAGCACCCTCGGGACACCCTACGAGCAGTACTTC. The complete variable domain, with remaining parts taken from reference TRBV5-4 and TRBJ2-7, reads ETGVTQSPTHLIKTRGQQVTLRCSSQSGHNTVSWYQQALGQGPQFIFQYYREEENGRGNFPPRFSGLQFPNYSSELNVNALELDDSALYLCASSTLGTPYEQYFGPGTRLTVT.